The entry below describes one T cell receptor (beta chain). Its antigen is currently unknown. Germline lookup yields CDR1 MDHEN and CDR2 SYDVKM. The CDR3 is 11 amino acids. The trim removed 6 bases at V and 10 bases at J, leaving 5 bases unmatched. Built from TCR beta cDNA, the libraries had unique molecular identifiers in them. TCRdb re-derived calls from the PCR reads in MiXCR, one entry per CDR3 protein. This sample has about 800,000 distinct CDR3 sequences, with about 32% found just once. This record comes from a study of post-analysis software for immune sequencing data. At the level of the study: Some patients lacked subtype; others had relapsing-remitting, secondary progressive or progressive-relapsing disease. Study-wide results and caveats: In multiple sclerosis, normalized Chao1 diversity was significantly below that of controls. TRBV5-6, TRBV5-1 and TRBV20-1 belonged to a set of roughly 5 TRBV segments that were more frequent in patients than controls.

The source of this sequence is a girl aged 10-17 years with multiple sclerosis. The J gene is TRBJ2-5, the V gene TRBV28; 7 bases align to TRBD1. Sequencing was carried out using blood. The CDR3 is CASSSGGGQYF. For the CDR3, the DNA is TGTGCCAGCAGCTCAGGGGGTGGCCAGTACTTC.